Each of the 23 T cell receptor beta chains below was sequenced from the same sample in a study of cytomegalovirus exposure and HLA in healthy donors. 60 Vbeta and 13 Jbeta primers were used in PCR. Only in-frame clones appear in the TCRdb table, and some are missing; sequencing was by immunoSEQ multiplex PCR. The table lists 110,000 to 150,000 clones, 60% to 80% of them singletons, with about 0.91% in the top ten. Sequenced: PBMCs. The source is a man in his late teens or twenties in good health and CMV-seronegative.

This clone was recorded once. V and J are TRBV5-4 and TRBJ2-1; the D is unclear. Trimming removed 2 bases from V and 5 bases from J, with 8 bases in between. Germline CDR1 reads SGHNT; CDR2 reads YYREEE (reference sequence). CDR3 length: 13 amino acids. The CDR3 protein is CASSFSPNNEQFF. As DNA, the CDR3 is TGTGCCAGCAGCTTCAGTCCAAACAATGAGCAGTTCTTC.

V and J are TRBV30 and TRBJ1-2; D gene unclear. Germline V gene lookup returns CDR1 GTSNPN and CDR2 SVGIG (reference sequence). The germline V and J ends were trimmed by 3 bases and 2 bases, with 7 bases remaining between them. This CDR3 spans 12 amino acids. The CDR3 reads CAWRTTNYGYTF. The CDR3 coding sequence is TGTGCCTGGAGAACAACCAACTATGGCTACACCTTC. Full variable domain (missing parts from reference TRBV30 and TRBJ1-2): SQTIHQWPATLVQPVGSPLSLECTVEGTSNPNLYWYRQAAGRGLQLLFYSVGIGQISSEVPQNLSASRPQDRQFILSSKKLLLSDSGFYLCAWRTTNYGYTFGSGTRLTVV.

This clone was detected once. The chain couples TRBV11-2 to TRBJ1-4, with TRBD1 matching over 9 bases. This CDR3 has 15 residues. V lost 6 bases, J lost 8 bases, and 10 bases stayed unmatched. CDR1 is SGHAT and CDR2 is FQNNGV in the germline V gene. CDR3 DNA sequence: TGTGCCAGCAGAAAAAACCGGGACAGGGAGGAAAAACTGTTTTTT. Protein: CASRKNRDREEKLFF.

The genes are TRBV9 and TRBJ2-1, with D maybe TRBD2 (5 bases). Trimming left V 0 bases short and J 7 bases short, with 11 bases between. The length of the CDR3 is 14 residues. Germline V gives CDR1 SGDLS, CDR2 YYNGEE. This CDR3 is CASSVGGLKNEQFF. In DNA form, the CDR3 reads TGTGCCAGCAGCGTAGGAGGGCTTAAGAATGAGCAGTTCTTC.

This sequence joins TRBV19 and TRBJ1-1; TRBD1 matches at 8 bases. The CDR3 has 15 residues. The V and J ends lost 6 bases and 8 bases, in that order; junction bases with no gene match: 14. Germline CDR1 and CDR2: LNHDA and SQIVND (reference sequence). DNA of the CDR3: TGTGCCAGTAGCTTTCAGGGGGCGCAAAGTTCCGAAGCTTTCTTT. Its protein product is CASSFQGAQSSEAFF.

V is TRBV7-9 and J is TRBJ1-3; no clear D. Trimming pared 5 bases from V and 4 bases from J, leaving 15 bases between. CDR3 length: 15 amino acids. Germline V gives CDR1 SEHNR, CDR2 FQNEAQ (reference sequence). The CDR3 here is CASSVEAAGGNTIYF. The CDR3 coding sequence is TGTGCCAGCAGCGTGGAAGCAGCGGGGGGAAACACCATATATTTT.

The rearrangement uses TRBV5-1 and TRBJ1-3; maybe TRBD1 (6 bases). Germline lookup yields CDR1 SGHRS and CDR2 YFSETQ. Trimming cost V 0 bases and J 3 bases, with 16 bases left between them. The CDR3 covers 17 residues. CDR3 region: CASSLGGQSNFGNTIYF. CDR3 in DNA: TGCGCCAGCAGCTTGGGAGGACAGAGCAACTTTGGAAACACCATATATTTT.

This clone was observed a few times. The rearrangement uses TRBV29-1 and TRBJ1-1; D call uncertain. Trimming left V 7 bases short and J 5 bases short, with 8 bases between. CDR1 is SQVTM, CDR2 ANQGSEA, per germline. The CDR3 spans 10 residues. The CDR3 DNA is TGCAGCGGAGGTACAACTGAAGCTTTCTTT. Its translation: CSGGTTEAFF.

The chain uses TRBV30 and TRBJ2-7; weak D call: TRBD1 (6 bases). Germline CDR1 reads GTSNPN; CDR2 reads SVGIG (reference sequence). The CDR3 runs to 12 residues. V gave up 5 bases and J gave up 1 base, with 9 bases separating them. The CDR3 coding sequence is TGTGCCTGGGGACAGCCTTCCTACGAGCAGTACTTC. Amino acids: CAWGQPSYEQYF.

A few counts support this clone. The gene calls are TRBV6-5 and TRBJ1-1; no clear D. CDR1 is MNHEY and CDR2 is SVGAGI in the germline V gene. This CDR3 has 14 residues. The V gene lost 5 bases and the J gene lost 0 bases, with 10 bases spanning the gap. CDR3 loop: CASSGRSVNTEAFF. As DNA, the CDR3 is TGTGCCAGCAGTGGGAGATCGGTGAACACTGAAGCTTTCTTT.

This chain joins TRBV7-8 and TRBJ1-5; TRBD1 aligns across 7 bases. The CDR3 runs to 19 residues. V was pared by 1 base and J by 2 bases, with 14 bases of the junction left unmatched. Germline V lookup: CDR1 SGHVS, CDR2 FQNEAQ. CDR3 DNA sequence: TGTGCCAGCAGCTTAGGACCTTTTTTAACAGGGGTCCGCAATCAGCCCCAGCATTTT. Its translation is CASSLGPFLTGVRNQPQHF. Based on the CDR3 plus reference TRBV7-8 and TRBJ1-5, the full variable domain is GAGVSQSPRYKVAKRGQDVALRCDPISGHVSLFWYQQALGQGPEFLTYFQNEAQLDKSGLPSDRFFAERPEGSVSTLKIQRTQQEDSAVYLCASSLGPFLTGVRNQPQHFGDGTRLSIL.

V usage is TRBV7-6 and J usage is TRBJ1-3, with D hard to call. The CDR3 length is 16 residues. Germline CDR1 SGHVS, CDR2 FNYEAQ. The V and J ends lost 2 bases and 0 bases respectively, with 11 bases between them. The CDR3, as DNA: TGTGCCAGCAGCTTAAACTGGGGAGGCTCTGGAAACACCATATATTTT. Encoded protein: CASSLNWGGSGNTIYF.

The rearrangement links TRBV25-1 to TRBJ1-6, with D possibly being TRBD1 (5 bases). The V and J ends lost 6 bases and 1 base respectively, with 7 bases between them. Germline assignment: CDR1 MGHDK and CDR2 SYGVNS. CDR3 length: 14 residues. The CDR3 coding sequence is TGTGCCAGCAGGGGGGGATCCTATAATTCACCCCTCCACTTT. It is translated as CASRGGSYNSPLHF.

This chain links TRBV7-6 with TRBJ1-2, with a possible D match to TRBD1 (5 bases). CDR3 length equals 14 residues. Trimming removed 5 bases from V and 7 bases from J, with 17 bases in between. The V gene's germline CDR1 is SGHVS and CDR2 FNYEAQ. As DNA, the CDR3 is TGTGCCAGCAGCCCCGCCGGGCTCGACAGTGGCTACACCTTC. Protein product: CASSPAGLDSGYTF.

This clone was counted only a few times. The CDR3 DNA reads TGTGCCAGCAGTTTGAGAGGGCCCCTGAACACTGAAGCTTTCTTT. It yields the protein CASSLRGPLNTEAFF. The chain recombines TRBV27 with TRBJ1-1, with D hard to call. The V end lost 3 bases, the J end lost 0 bases, and 11 bases lay between the germline ends. Germline CDR1 MNHEY, CDR2 SMNVEV (reference sequence). The CDR3 extends over 15 amino acids.

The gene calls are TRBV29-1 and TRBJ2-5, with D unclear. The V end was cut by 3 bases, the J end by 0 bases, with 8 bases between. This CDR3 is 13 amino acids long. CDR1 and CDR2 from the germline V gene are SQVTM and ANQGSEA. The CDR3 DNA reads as TGCAGCGTTGAGGTGGCCTACCAAGAGACCCAGTACTTC. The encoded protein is CSVEVAYQETQYF.

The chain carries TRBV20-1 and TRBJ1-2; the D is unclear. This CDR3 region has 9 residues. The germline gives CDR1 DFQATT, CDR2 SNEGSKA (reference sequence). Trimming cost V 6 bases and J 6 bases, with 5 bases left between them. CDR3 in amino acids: CSALDGYTF. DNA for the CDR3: TGCAGTGCCCTAGATGGCTACACCTTC.

The CDR3 DNA reads as TGTGCCAAGAAAGACGGACAGGGTTCCGGCTATGGCTACACCTTC. Protein sequence: CAKKDGQGSGYGYTF. V gene TRBV19 combines with J gene TRBJ1-2; 8 bases fit TRBD1. The CDR3 totals 15 residues. Trimming at V came to 10 bases and at J to 4 bases, leaving 14 bases not matched to a gene. CDR1 and CDR2 (germline): LNHDA, SQIVND (reference sequence).

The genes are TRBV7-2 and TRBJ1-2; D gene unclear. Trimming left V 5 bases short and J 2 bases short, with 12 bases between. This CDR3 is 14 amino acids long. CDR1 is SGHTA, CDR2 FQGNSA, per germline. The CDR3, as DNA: TGTGCCAGCAGCCCCAAGACCGGGAACTATGGCTACACCTTC. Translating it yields CASSPKTGNYGYTF. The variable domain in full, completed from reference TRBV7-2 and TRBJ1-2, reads GAGVSQSPSNKVTEKGKDVELRCDPISGHTALYWYRQSLGQGLEFLIYFQGNSAPDKSGLPSDRFSAERTGGSVSTLTIQRTQQEDSAVYLCASSPKTGNYGYTFGSGTRLTVV.

This CDR3 reads CASSLEVAGNQPQHF. The CDR3 DNA sequence: TGTGCCAGCAGCCTTGAAGTGGCAGGGAATCAGCCCCAGCATTTT. The chain carries TRBV7-8 and TRBJ1-5, with D possibly being TRBD1 (5 bases). Germline V gives CDR1 SGHVS, CDR2 FQNEAQ. V shed 5 bases and J shed 4 bases, with 15 bases lying between them. The CDR3 has 15 residues.

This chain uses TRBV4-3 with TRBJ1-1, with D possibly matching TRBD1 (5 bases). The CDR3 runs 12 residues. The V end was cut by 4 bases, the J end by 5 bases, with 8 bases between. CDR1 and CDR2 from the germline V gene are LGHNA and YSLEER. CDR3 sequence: CASSPGGTEAFF. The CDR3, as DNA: TGCGCCAGCAGCCCGGGGGGTACTGAAGCTTTCTTT.

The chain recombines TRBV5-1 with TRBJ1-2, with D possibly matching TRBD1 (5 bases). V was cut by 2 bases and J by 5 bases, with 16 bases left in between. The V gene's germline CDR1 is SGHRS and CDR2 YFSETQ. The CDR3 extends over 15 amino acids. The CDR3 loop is CASSLFWGGTYGYTF. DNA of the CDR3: TGCGCCAGCAGCTTATTTTGGGGGGGGACTTATGGCTACACCTTC.

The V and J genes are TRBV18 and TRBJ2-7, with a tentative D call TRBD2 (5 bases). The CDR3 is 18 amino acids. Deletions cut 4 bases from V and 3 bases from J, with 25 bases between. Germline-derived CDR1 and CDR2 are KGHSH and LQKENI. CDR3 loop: CASSRVRGTGREIYEQYF. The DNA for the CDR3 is TGTGCCAGCTCACGGGTCCGGGGAACCGGGCGTGAGATCTACGAGCAGTACTTC.